This passage covers 26 T cell receptor beta chains from one sample sequenced in a study of blood T cell repertoires in COVID-19. TCRdb keeps only in-frame clones here, not all; method: immunoSEQ multiplex PCR. The sample lists roughly 350,000 clones, 85% occurring once. Specimen: peripheral blood. The origin of the receptors is a woman aged 18-29 years with acute or convalescent COVID-19.

The J gene is TRBJ1-6, the V gene TRBV7-9, with no clear D. This CDR3 has 12 amino acids. V dropped 11 bases and J dropped 10 bases, with 15 bases sitting between them. The germline CDR1 and CDR2 sequences are SEHNR and FQNEAQ (reference sequence). The CDR3 loop is CAYRPEESPLHF. The CDR3 coding sequence is TGTGCCTACCGACCTGAGGAGTCACCCCTCCACTTT.

This clone appeared a few times. V and J are TRBV20-1 and TRBJ1-1; D gene uncertain. The CDR3 length is 11 residues. V lost 5 bases and J lost 2, with 6 bases in between. Germline values: CDR1 DFQATT, CDR2 SNEGSKA (reference sequence). DNA of the CDR3: TGCAGTGCTTTGTATAACACTGAAGCTTTCTTT. This sequence encodes CSALYNTEAFF.

This clone was observed a few times. The chain employs TRBV10-1 and TRBJ2-2; 10 nucleotides agree with TRBD1. The CDR3 sequence is 18 residues long. CDR1 is WNHNN and CDR2 is SYGVQD in the germline V gene (reference sequence). V dropped 0 bases and J dropped 1; count of bases not matched to a gene: 5. This CDR3 is CASSESSRDRGNTGELFF. The CDR3, as DNA: TGCGCCAGCAGTGAGTCGAGTCGGGACAGGGGGAACACCGGGGAGCTGTTTTTT.

CDR3 sequence (DNA): TGTGCCAGCAGCCGGGACAGGGAAGGCGGCTACACCTTC. Translated, it gives CASSRDREGGYTF. V gene TRBV5-8 combines with J gene TRBJ1-2; 9 positions agree with TRBD1. V lost 4 bases and J lost 8; bases outside the gene matches: 6. Looked up from germline, CDR1 is SGHTS and CDR2 is YDEGEE. The CDR3 loop spans 13 amino acids.

There are a few counts of this clone. J is TRBJ1-2 and V is TRBV7-2; 8 bases line up with TRBD1. This CDR3 contains 16 residues. Germline lookup yields CDR1 SGHTA and CDR2 FQGNSA. Trimming removed 2 bases from V and 7 bases from J; junction bases left unmatched: 12. This CDR3 is CASSLSRRWQGAGYTF. The CDR3 bases are TGTGCCAGCAGCTTATCTCGTCGATGGCAGGGGGCTGGCTACACCTTC.

This clone was observed a single time. This sequence joins TRBV5-1 and TRBJ1-1, with 7 bases aligning to TRBD1. The germline V gene has CDR1 SGHRS and CDR2 YFSETQ. CDR3 size: 15 residues. V lost 3 bases, J lost 4 bases, and 9 bases stayed unmatched. In DNA form, the CDR3 reads TGCGCCAGCAGCTCTTCGACAGGGTCGGGCACTGAAGCTTTCTTT. Its protein product is CASSSSTGSGTEAFF.

The V call is TRBV6-6, the J call TRBJ2-1, with TRBD1 matching 10 bases. The V gene's germline CDR1 is MNHNY and CDR2 SVGAGI (reference sequence). J lost 4 bases, V lost 8 bases, and 11 bases had no gene match. The CDR3 runs to 16 residues. The CDR3 reads CASWYTPGQGYNEQFF. CDR3 sequence (DNA): TGTGCCAGCTGGTATACTCCGGGACAGGGGTACAATGAGCAGTTCTTC.

This clone showed up just a few times. The chain recombines TRBV11-1 with TRBJ1-1; tentatively, D is TRBD1 (6 bases). CDR3 size: 13 residues. Trimming stripped 5 bases from V and 3 bases from J, with 10 bases between. In germline, CDR1 is SGHAT, CDR2 FQDESV (reference sequence). The CDR3 region has the DNA TGTGCCAGCAGCAGGGGGATGTACACTGAAGCTTTCTTT. Translating it yields CASSRGMYTEAFF.

This clone was counted between two and nine times. V and J are TRBV2 and TRBJ2-2, with unresolved D. V lost 4 bases, J lost 4 bases, and 13 bases lay in between. This CDR3 region has 15 residues. In germline, CDR1 is SNHLY, CDR2 FYNNEI. The chain's CDR3 is CASSVEVPGTGELFF. The CDR3 DNA reads as TGTGCCAGCAGTGTAGAGGTGCCCGGCACCGGGGAGCTGTTTTTT.

The V gene is TRBV20-1, the J gene TRBJ1-1, with 7 nucleotides matching TRBD1. This CDR3 is built from 14 residues. The V and J ends lost 3 bases and 0 bases, in that order; junction bases with no gene match: 4. Germline CDR1 DFQATT, CDR2 SNEGSKA (reference sequence). The CDR3 DNA follows: TGCAGTGCTAGTAGACAGGGTATGAACACTGAAGCTTTCTTT. It codes for CSASRQGMNTEAFF.

The chain has TRBV15 and TRBJ1-1; D possibly corresponds to TRBD1 (6 bases). CDR1 and CDR2 (germline): LNHNV, YYDKDF (reference sequence). This CDR3 region has 13 residues. Trimming stripped 7 bases from V and 10 bases from J, with 19 bases between. The CDR3 is CATTNRVGTAAFF. DNA of the CDR3: TGTGCCACCACTAACAGGGTTGGAACGGCAGCTTTCTTT.

The rearrangement links TRBV19 to TRBJ1-2, with TRBD1 as a possible D gene (6 bases). The V gene's germline CDR1 is LNHDA and CDR2 SQIVND (reference sequence). The CDR3 consists of 15 residues. V was pared by 4 bases and J by 4 bases, with 16 bases between. CDR3 protein: CASSTPQGRTYGYTF. The CDR3 DNA follows: TGTGCCAGTAGTACACCCCAGGGGCGGACCTATGGCTACACCTTC.

The rearrangement uses TRBV7-9 and TRBJ1-1; tentatively, D is TRBD1 (5 bases). The CDR3 length is 11 residues. In germline, CDR1 is SEHNR, CDR2 FQNEAQ (reference sequence). V shed 3 bases and J shed 8 bases, with 7 bases lying between them. The CDR3 here is CASSLTAEAFF. In nucleotides, the CDR3 is TGTGCCAGCAGCTTGACAGCCGAAGCTTTCTTT.

V usage is TRBV30 and J usage is TRBJ2-2; possibly TRBD1 for D (6 bases). CDR1 and CDR2 from the germline V gene are GTSNPN and SVGIG (reference sequence). The V gene lost 0 bases and the J gene lost 7 bases, with 12 bases spanning the gap. The CDR3 length is 14 residues. The CDR3 nucleotides read TGTGCCTGGAGTGTACACAGGGCGGGCGGGGAGCTGTTTTTT. Its translation is CAWSVHRAGGELFF.

The chain employs TRBV27 and TRBJ2-1, with D perhaps TRBD2 (6 bases). The CDR3 spans 11 residues. The germline CDR1 and CDR2 sequences are MNHEY and SMNVEV (reference sequence). Here the CDR3 reads CASGLYNEQFF. The DNA of the CDR3 is TGTGCTAGCGGACTTTACAATGAGCAGTTCTTC.

This clone showed up just once. This chain links TRBV11-2 with TRBJ1-2; D may be TRBD1 (6 bases). V was pared by 4 bases and J by 5 bases, with 20 bases between. Germline loops: CDR1 SGHAT, CDR2 FQNNGV. The CDR3 runs to 16 residues. Here the CDR3 reads CASSSLDDRSGYGYTF. DNA for the CDR3: TGTGCCAGCAGCTCCCTAGACGACAGGTCGGGGTATGGCTACACCTTC.

This clone was observed a handful of times. V and J are TRBV7-3 and TRBJ2-1; maybe TRBD1 (5 bases). V lost 6 bases and J 9 bases, leaving 21 bases between the germline ends. Germline lookup yields CDR1 SGHTA and CDR2 FQGTGA. The CDR3 has 15 amino acids. CDR3 amino acids: CASSPTLGVRGEQFF. DNA of the CDR3: TGTGCCAGCAGTCCTACCTTAGGGGTGCGAGGTGAGCAGTTCTTC.

The J gene is TRBJ1-1, the V gene TRBV6-2 or TRBV6-3; 7 positions match TRBD1. The CDR3 consists of 15 residues. CDR1 is MNHEY, CDR2 SVGEGT, per germline. V dropped 4 bases and J dropped 4; count of bases not matched to a gene: 9. Here the CDR3 DNA reads TGTGCCAGCAGTTCCCGGTGGAGGGGGCCCACTGAAGCTTTCTTT. It yields the protein CASSSRWRGPTEAFF.

This chain links TRBV21-1 with TRBJ1-2; TRBD1, the D gene given by the table, was not confirmed from the DNA. TRBV21-1 constitutes a pseudogene. The CDR3 is 13 amino acids. CDR3 sequence: CASGLRQGARYTF. The DNA for the CDR3 is TGTGCCAGTGGCCTGAGACAGGGGGCTCGCTACACCTTC.

This sequence joins TRBV11-2 and TRBJ2-7; perhaps TRBD2 as D (5 bases). The CDR3 spans 14 residues. The germline gives CDR1 SGHAT, CDR2 FQNNGV. The ends were cut back, 4 bases at V and 2 bases at J, with 12 bases in the middle. The CDR3 here is CASSWVDGTYEQYF. CDR3 coding DNA: TGTGCCAGCAGCTGGGTAGACGGGACCTACGAGCAGTACTTC.

The chain recombines TRBV19 with TRBJ2-7, with 8 bases that match TRBD1. This CDR3 contains 16 residues. The V gene's germline CDR1 is LNHDA and CDR2 SQIVND (reference sequence). Losses at the gene ends were 5 bases for V and 5 bases for J; bases not matched to a gene: 14. The CDR3 region is CASSFGQGAFGDEQYF. The CDR3 bases are TGTGCCAGTAGTTTCGGGCAGGGGGCGTTCGGGGACGAGCAGTACTTC.

The V gene is TRBV7-6, the J gene TRBJ1-5; D may be TRBD1 (6 bases). Germline V gives CDR1 SGHVS, CDR2 FNYEAQ. Trimming took 2 bases from V and 5 from J, leaving 13 bases between them. There are 15 residues in the CDR3. CDR3 sequence (DNA): TGTGCCAGCAGCTTACAAACAGGGTGGGATCAGCCCCAGCATTTT. This translates into CASSLQTGWDQPQHF.

The rearrangement joins TRBV28 to TRBJ1-5; no clear D. V lost 4 bases and J lost 3, with 13 bases in between. Germline V gene lookup returns CDR1 MDHEN and CDR2 SYDVKM. The CDR3 contains 15 residues. CDR3 in amino acids: CASSSRQRYNQPQHF. CDR3 bases: TGTGCCAGCAGTTCCCGCCAGCGCTACAATCAGCCCCAGCATTTT.

The table lists this clone with a few counts. The chain combines TRBV2 with TRBJ1-5; D is unclear. CDR1 and CDR2 from the germline V gene are SNHLY and FYNNEI. V lost 0 bases, J lost 3 bases, and 9 bases lay in between. The length of the CDR3 is 15 residues. The CDR3 DNA reads as TGTGCCAGCAGTGAAGCAGGGCGGGACAATCAGCCCCAGCATTTT. Its protein product is CASSEAGRDNQPQHF.

This chain uses TRBV5-6 with TRBJ2-3, with 11 bases that match TRBD2. V shed 3 bases, J shed 2 bases, and the junction held 5 bases outside the gene matches. The CDR3 contains 16 residues. Germline V gives CDR1 SGHDT, CDR2 YYEEEE. The CDR3 loop is CASSWRLAGNTDTQYF. In DNA, the CDR3 is TGTGCCAGCAGCTGGAGACTAGCGGGGAACACAGATACGCAGTATTTT.

The chain employs TRBV15 and TRBJ1-1; possibly TRBD1 for D (5 bases). V was shortened by 0 bases and J by 4 bases, with 21 bases between the two germline ends. The V gene's germline CDR1 is LNHNV and CDR2 YYDKDF (reference sequence). There are 18 residues in the CDR3. The CDR3 loop reads CATSRDPLGIGVGTEAFF. CDR3 DNA: TGTGCCACCAGCAGAGATCCGTTAGGAATAGGGGTGGGCACTGAAGCTTTCTTT.